The source of this TCR beta chain is a study of blood T cell repertoires in COVID-19. The V gene's germline CDR1 is LNHDA and CDR2 SQIVND (reference sequence). The CDR3 runs 13 residues. V lost 6 bases to trimming and J lost 6 bases; unmatched junction nucleotides: 4. Only in-frame clones appear in the TCRdb table, and some are missing; sequencing was by immunoSEQ multiplex PCR. The data hold 250,000 or so clones, with 88% observed a single time. Input material: peripheral blood. The chain carries TRBV19 and TRBJ2-7; TRBD1 matches 11 bases. The TCR comes from a woman between 25 and 40 years old with COVID-19, enrolled during active disease. DNA for the CDR3: TGTGCCAGTAGCCGGGACAGGGGGGTCGAGCAGTACTTC. It encodes CASSRDRGVEQYF. Drawing the rest from reference TRBV19 and TRBJ2-7, the complete variable domain is DGGITQSPKYLFRKEGQNVTLSCEQNLNHDAMYWYRQDPGQGLRLIYYSQIVNDFQKGDIAEGYSVSREKKESFPLTVTSAQKNPTAFYLCASSRDRGVEQYFGPGTRLTVT.